The 21 T cell receptor beta chains presented below share a single source sample, sequenced in a study of OX40 agonist ivuxolimab in advanced cancers. The table came from immunoSEQ multiplex PCR; TCRdb's copy has only in-frame clones and leaves some out. The sample carries more than 45,000 clones, 82% recorded once. The specimen was CD4+ or CD8+ T cells sorted from blood, collected in a trial of the OX40 agonist ivuxolimab. The origin of the receptors is an adult with an advanced solid tumor such as melanoma, head and neck, liver or kidney cancer.

This clone was counted once. V usage is TRBV5-4 and J usage is TRBJ2-1; D gene unclear. Per germline, CDR1 SGHNT and CDR2 YYREEE (reference sequence). The CDR3 spans 13 residues. V was pared by 1 base and J by 11 bases, with 13 bases between. The CDR3 reads CASSLSQRQKQFF. CDR3 sequence (DNA): TGTGCCAGCAGCTTGAGCCAACGGCAGAAGCAGTTCTTC.

This chain links TRBV28 with TRBJ1-2, with 7 bases lining up with TRBD1. The germline gives CDR1 MDHEN, CDR2 SYDVKM. The J segment lost 1 base and the V segment lost 3 bases, leaving 11 bases of the junction unmatched. The CDR3 is made up of 17 amino acids. The CDR3 sequence: CASSFPIRQGVNYGYTF. CDR3 nucleotide sequence: TGTGCCAGCAGTTTCCCCATCCGCCAGGGGGTTAACTATGGCTACACCTTC.

The chain links TRBV27 to TRBJ2-7, with 12 bases fitting TRBD1. V gave up 11 bases and J gave up 7 bases; unmatched junction bases: 12. Germline loops: CDR1 MNHEY, CDR2 SMNVEV (reference sequence). This CDR3 region has 14 residues. CDR3 nucleotides: TGTGCCTCAAGGTTTGGGACAGGGGGCCAAGAGCAGTACTTC. This sequence encodes CASRFGTGGQEQYF.

The chain combines TRBV5-1 with TRBJ1-4; D gene ambiguous. The V and J ends lost 0 bases and 0 bases respectively, with 6 bases between them. This CDR3 has 15 amino acids. The germline V gene encodes CDR1 SGHRS and CDR2 YFSETQ. CDR3 coding DNA: TGCGCCAGCAGCTTGGAGGGAGCAACTAATGAAAAACTGTTTTTT. It is translated as CASSLEGATNEKLFF.

The genes are TRBV28 and TRBJ1-2, with a possible D match to TRBD1 (5 bases). This CDR3 comprises 12 residues. In germline, CDR1 is MDHEN, CDR2 SYDVKM. V was pared by 10 bases and J by 2 bases, with 11 bases between. The CDR3 DNA follows: TGTGCCACAGGTCGGGGGAACTATGGCTACACCTTC. It yields the protein CATGRGNYGYTF.

The chain joins TRBV5-5 to TRBJ1-1; D gene unclear. Germline values: CDR1 SGHKS, CDR2 YYEKEE (reference sequence). CDR3 length: 14 residues. Trimming took 2 bases from V and 3 from J, leaving 11 bases between them. DNA for the CDR3: TGTGCCAGCAGCTTCCTAATCGGGGACACTGAAGCTTTCTTT. This codes for CASSFLIGDTEAFF.

The chain recombines TRBV6-5 with TRBJ2-7, with TRBD1 matching 7 bases. The CDR3 has 15 amino acids. CDR1 is MNHEY, CDR2 SVGAGI, per germline. The trim removed 5 bases at V and 0 bases at J, leaving 7 bases unmatched. This CDR3 is CASSRTAGGSYEQYF. The CDR3 DNA reads TGTGCCAGCAGTCGCACGGCAGGGGGCTCCTACGAGCAGTACTTC.

V usage is TRBV28 and J usage is TRBJ1-6, with a weak D call TRBD1 (6 bases). Trimming removed 3 bases at V and 10 bases at J, with 13 bases between. The germline CDR1 and CDR2 sequences are MDHEN and SYDVKM. The CDR3 length is 14 residues. CDR3 coding DNA: TGTGCCAGCAGTTTGAAGAGGGGGATCTCACCCCTCCACTTT. It codes for CASSLKRGISPLHF. The variable domain in full, with the rest retrieved from reference TRBV28 and TRBJ1-6, is DVKVTQSSRYLVKRTGEKVFLECVQDMDHENMFWYRQDPGLGLRLIYFSYDVKMKEKGDIPEGYSVSREKKERFSLILESASTNQTSMYLCASSLKRGISPLHFGNGTRLTVT.

The chain is built from TRBV2 and TRBJ2-6, with a weak D call TRBD2 (5 bases). The CDR3 spans 15 residues. Trimming removed 11 bases from V and 2 bases from J, with 16 bases in between. The germline CDR1 and CDR2 sequences are SNHLY and FYNNEI. The CDR3, as DNA: TGTGCCGGCTCGGGGTGGGAGCCTGGGGCCAACGTCCTGACTTTC. This translates into CAGSGWEPGANVLTF.

The chain is built from TRBV7-7 and TRBJ2-1, with TRBD2 matching over 15 bases. The CDR3 loop spans 19 amino acids. Germline V lookup: CDR1 SSHAT, CDR2 FNYEAQ (reference sequence). Losses at the gene ends were 8 bases for V and 0 bases for J; bases not matched to a gene: 11. CDR3 region: CASALGTSGGQSSYNEQFF. The CDR3 DNA reads as TGTGCCAGCGCTCTGGGGACTAGCGGGGGGCAGAGCTCCTACAATGAGCAGTTCTTC. Full variable domain (remainder filled in from reference TRBV7-7 and TRBJ2-1): GAGVSQSPRYKVTKRGQDVTLRCDPISSHATLYWYQQALGQGPEFLTYFNYEAQPDKSGLPSDRFSAERPEGSISTLTIQRTEQRDSAMYRCASALGTSGGQSSYNEQFFGPGTRLTVL.

The chain combines TRBV28 with TRBJ1-3, with D possibly matching TRBD1 (5 bases). This CDR3 comprises 16 residues. Trimming pared 6 bases from V and 0 bases from J, leaving 15 bases between. CDR1 MDHEN and CDR2 SYDVKM come from the germline V gene. The CDR3: CASSLYGAGSGNTIYF. In DNA, the CDR3 is TGTGCCAGCAGCCTCTACGGGGCAGGCTCTGGAAACACCATATATTTT.

This chain connects TRBV30 to TRBJ1-6; TRBD1 might be the D (6 bases). This CDR3 spans 14 amino acids. V lost 1 base and J lost 6, with 10 bases in between. Germline CDR1 reads GTSNPN; CDR2 reads SVGIG (reference sequence). Here the CDR3 DNA reads TGTGCCTGGAGTGCCGGGACAATTAATTCACCCCTCCACTTT. This gives the protein CAWSAGTINSPLHF.

The chain employs TRBV2 and TRBJ2-2; D is unresolved. Trimming left V 6 bases short and J 2 bases short, with 10 bases between. The CDR3 sequence is 14 residues long. Germline V gives CDR1 SNHLY, CDR2 FYNNEI. DNA for the CDR3: TGTGCCAGCAGGACGGCGATAAACACCGGGGAGCTGTTTTTT. Protein product: CASRTAINTGELFF.

The rearrangement links TRBV15 to TRBJ1-4; TRBD1 agrees at 11 bases. The CDR3 consists of 16 residues. Germline V gives CDR1 LNHNV, CDR2 YYDKDF (reference sequence). V was pared by 5 bases and J by 6 bases, with 8 bases of the junction left unmatched. DNA of the CDR3: TGTGCCACCAGCCCCTCGGACAGGGGGCGACATGAAAAACTGTTTTTT. Amino acids: CATSPSDRGRHEKLFF.

The CDR3 loop reads CASSESQTGGKYEQYF. CDR3 in DNA: TGTGCCAGCAGTGAATCCCAGACAGGGGGCAAGTACGAGCAGTACTTC. The V call is TRBV25-1, the J call TRBJ2-7; TRBD1 aligns across 10 bases. The CDR3 has 16 residues. Germline CDR1 is MGHDK and CDR2 is SYGVNS. J was trimmed by 4 bases and V by 1 base; bases with no gene match: 7.

The rearrangement uses TRBV28 and TRBJ2-1; TRBD1 aligns across 9 bases. V lost 10 bases, J lost 6 bases, and 13 bases stayed unmatched. The germline V gene encodes CDR1 MDHEN and CDR2 SYDVKM. The CDR3 extends over 15 amino acids. CDR3 in amino acids: CATSLGQGGGNEQFF. The DNA of the CDR3 is TGTGCCACCTCACTGGGACAGGGAGGGGGCAATGAGCAGTTCTTC. Combining the CDR3 with reference TRBV28 and TRBJ2-1 gives the whole variable domain DVKVTQSSRYLVKRTGEKVFLECVQDMDHENMFWYRQDPGLGLRLIYFSYDVKMKEKGDIPEGYSVSREKKERFSLILESASTNQTSMYLCATSLGQGGGNEQFFGPGTRLTVL.

The rearrangement links TRBV4-3 to TRBJ2-3; D is perhaps TRBD1 or TRBD2 (5 bases each). From germline, CDR1 is LGHNA and CDR2 YSLEER. V gave up 0 bases and J gave up 1 base, with 11 bases separating them. The CDR3 consists of 16 residues. The CDR3: CASSQDWRGGTDTQYF. In DNA form, the CDR3 reads TGCGCCAGCAGCCAAGATTGGAGAGGGGGCACAGATACGCAGTATTTT.

This clone occurred once. The V call is TRBV28, the J call TRBJ2-5; no definite D call. Deletions cut 6 bases from V and 2 bases from J, with 4 bases between. Germline V gives CDR1 MDHEN, CDR2 SYDVKM. The CDR3 has 11 amino acids. CDR3 amino acids: CASRLQETQYF. In nucleotides, the CDR3 is TGTGCCAGCAGGCTTCAAGAGACCCAGTACTTC. The whole variable domain, remainder taken from reference TRBV28 and TRBJ2-5, is DVKVTQSSRYLVKRTGEKVFLECVQDMDHENMFWYRQDPGLGLRLIYFSYDVKMKEKGDIPEGYSVSREKKERFSLILESASTNQTSMYLCASRLQETQYFGPGTRLLVL.

As DNA, the CDR3 is TGTGCCAGCTCAAGAGGGGACACAGGGAGCAATCAGCCCCAGCATTTT. As protein: CASSRGDTGSNQPQHF. V and J are TRBV21-1 and TRBJ1-5; the table names TRBD1, a call not compared with the DNA. TRBV21-1 is described as a pseudogene. The length of the CDR3 is 16 residues.

The V and J genes are TRBV9 and TRBJ1-2; D is undetermined. V was pared by 0 bases and J by 5 bases, with 5 bases between. The germline CDR1 and CDR2 sequences are SGDLS and YYNGEE. The CDR3 length is 12 residues. The CDR3 nucleotides are TGTGCCAGCAGCGTAGGAGTATATGGCTACACCTTC. Translated: CASSVGVYGYTF.

This rearrangement joins TRBV7-3 to TRBJ2-1, with D perhaps TRBD2 (6 bases). The CDR3 consists of 15 residues. V was pared by 5 bases and J by 4 bases, with 15 bases between. Per the germline V gene, CDR1 is SGHTA and CDR2 is FQGTGA. CDR3 coding DNA: TGTGCCAGCAGCCCACTGGGGGGAGAGTACAATGAGCAGTTCTTC. Amino acid sequence: CASSPLGGEYNEQFF.